This T cell receptor beta chain is from a study of blood T cell repertoires in COVID-19. Background on the study: The samples span acute and convalescent COVID-19 from the United States, Italy and Spain.

The table came from immunoSEQ multiplex PCR; TCRdb's copy has only in-frame clones and leaves some out. The data show about 99,000 clones, approximately 80% seen once. Germline CDR1 and CDR2: SEHNR and FQNEAQ (reference sequence). V trimming: 4 bases; J trimming: 5 bases; junction bases outside the gene matches: 2. The CDR3 runs to 15 residues. The sequenced material came from peripheral blood. The chain is built from TRBV7-9 and TRBJ1-6; 10 bases are shared with TRBD1. The receptor comes from a human donor in a cohort sampled during active COVID-19. CDR3 protein: CASSSGTGDNSPLHF. The CDR3 DNA reads as TGTGCCAGCAGCTCAGGGACAGGGGATAATTCACCCCTCCACTTT.